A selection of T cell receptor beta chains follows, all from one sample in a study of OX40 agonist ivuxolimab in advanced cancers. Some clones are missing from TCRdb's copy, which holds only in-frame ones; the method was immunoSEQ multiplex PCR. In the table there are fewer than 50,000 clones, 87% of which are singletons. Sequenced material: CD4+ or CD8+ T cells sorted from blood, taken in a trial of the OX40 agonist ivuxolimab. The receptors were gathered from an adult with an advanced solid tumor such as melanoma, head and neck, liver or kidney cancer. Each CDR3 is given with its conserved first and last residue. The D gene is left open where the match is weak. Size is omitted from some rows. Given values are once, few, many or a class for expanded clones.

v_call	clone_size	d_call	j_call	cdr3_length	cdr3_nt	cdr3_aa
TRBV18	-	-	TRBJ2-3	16	TGTGCCAGCTCACCACCGGGCAGAGTGGACTTAGATACGCAGTATTTT	CASSPPGRVDLDTQYF
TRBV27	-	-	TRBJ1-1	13	TGTGCCATAGAAGGAGAGAGGAACACTGAAGCTTTCTTT	CAIEGERNTEAFF
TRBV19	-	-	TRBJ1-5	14	TGTGCCAGCCGCCTCCGGGATAGCAATCAGCCCCAGCATTTT	CASRLRDSNQPQHF
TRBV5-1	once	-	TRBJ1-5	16	TGCGCCAGCAGCTCAGGGTCGGGGGGACGGGATCAGCCCCAGCATTTT	CASSSGSGGRDQPQHF
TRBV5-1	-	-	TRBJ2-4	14	TGCGCCAGCAGAAACATCCTAGCCAAAAACATTCAGTACTTC	CASRNILAKNIQYF
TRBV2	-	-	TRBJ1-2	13	TGTGCCAGCAGTGTGGGGGAGGGCTATGGCTACACCTTC	CASSVGEGYGYTF
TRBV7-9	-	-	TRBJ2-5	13	TGTGCCAGCAGCCAAGACAGCCAAGAGACCCAGTACTTC	CASSQDSQETQYF
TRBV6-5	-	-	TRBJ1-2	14	TGTGCCAGCAGTTACGGAAACAGCCCCTATGGCTACACCTTC	CASSYGNSPYGYTF
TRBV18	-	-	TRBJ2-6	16	TGTGCCAGCTCAACCGACGCCGGCTCTGGGGCCAACGTCCTGACTTTC	CASSTDAGSGANVLTF
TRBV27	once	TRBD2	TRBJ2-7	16	TGTGCCAGCAGTCACAACTCCGGGACTAGCGGGTACGAGCAGTACTTC	CASSHNSGTSGYEQYF
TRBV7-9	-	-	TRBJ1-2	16	TGTGCCAGCAGCTTAGAGGGGACTGGGGCTAACTATGGCTACACCTTC	CASSLEGTGANYGYTF
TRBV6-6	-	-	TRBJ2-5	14	TGTGCCAGCAGTTCGACCATGGGTTTGGAGACCCAGTACTTC	CASSSTMGLETQYF
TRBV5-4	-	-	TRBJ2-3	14	TGTGCCAGCAAAAACCCCAGCGGATCAGATACGCAGTATTTT	CASKNPSGSDTQYF
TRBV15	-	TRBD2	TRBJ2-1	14	TGTGCCACCAGACGGACTAGCGGGTCATATGAGCAGTTCTTC	CATRRTSGSYEQFF
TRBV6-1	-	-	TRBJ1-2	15	TGTGCCAGCAGTGGACCCGGGACTGATGTCTATGGCTACACCTTC	CASSGPGTDVYGYTF
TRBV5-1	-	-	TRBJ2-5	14	TGCGCCAGCAGCTTATTGGAAGGGGGTGAGACCCAGTACTTC	CASSLLEGGETQYF
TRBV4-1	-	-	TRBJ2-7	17	TGCGCCAGCAGCCCGGTTTTGAGACTAGGGGAAGTTTGGGAGCAGTACTTC	CASSPVLRLGEVWEQYF
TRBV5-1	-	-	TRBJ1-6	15	TGCGCCAGCAGCTTGGGTGTAGGGAGTAATTCACCCCTCCACTTT	CASSLGVGSNSPLHF
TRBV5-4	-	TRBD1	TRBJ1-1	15	TGTGCCAGCAGCTGGGGACAGGGGGCAGGTACTGAAGCTTTCTTT	CASSWGQGAGTEAFF
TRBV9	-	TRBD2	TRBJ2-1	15	TGTGCCAGCAGCGGATTAGCGGGCATCTCCAATGAGCAGTTCTTC	CASSGLAGISNEQFF
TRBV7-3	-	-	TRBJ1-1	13	TGTGCCAGCAGCGCGGGGGAGGCCACTGAAGCTTTCTTT	CASSAGEATEAFF
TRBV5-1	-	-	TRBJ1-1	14	TGCGCCAGCAGCTTGGAAGCCAGAAAGGCTGAAGCTTTCTTT	CASSLEARKAEAFF
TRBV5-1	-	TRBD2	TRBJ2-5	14	TGCGCCAGCAGCCCGGGACTAGCGGGAGAGACCCAGTACTTC	CASSPGLAGETQYF
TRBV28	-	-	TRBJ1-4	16	TGTGCCAGCAGCCCCGGGGGACTCTCAACTAATGAAAAACTGTTTTTT	CASSPGGLSTNEKLFF